Following are 5 T cell receptor beta chains from one sample sequenced in a study of cytotoxic CD8 clonotypes in ibrutinib-treated CLL. Assay used: immunoSEQ multiplex PCR; TCRdb lists only in-frame clones, some missing. The table shows about 160,000 clones, with roughly four fifths occurring only once. This specimen was PBMCs, taken after 24 months of ibrutinib treatment. The source of these receptors is a human donor with chronic lymphocytic leukemia.

The J gene is TRBJ1-6, the V gene TRBV4-2; maybe TRBD1 (5 bases). Trimming removed 4 bases at V and 4 bases at J, with 14 bases between. CDR1 and CDR2 from the germline V gene are LGHNA and YNFKEQ. CDR3 length equals 16 residues. DNA of the CDR3: TGTGCCAGCAGCCTAGGGAACGGGGGTTATAATTCACCCCTCCACTTT. This gives the protein CASSLGNGGYNSPLHF.

A few counts support this clone. For the CDR3, the DNA is TGTGCCAGCTCACCCAAACAGGGTGGATTTAGGAGCAATCAGCCCCAGCATTTT. This gives the protein CASSPKQGGFRSNQPQHF. The J gene is TRBJ1-5, the V gene TRBV18; TRBD1 might be the D (6 bases). The CDR3 has 18 residues. The V end lost 3 bases, the J end lost 1 base, and 19 bases lay between the germline ends. Germline CDR1 and CDR2: KGHSH and LQKENI.

This chain links TRBV4-1 with TRBJ1-2; 8 bases agree with TRBD1. The V gene's germline CDR1 is MGHRA and CDR2 YSYEKL. The CDR3 contains 15 residues. V shed 0 bases, J shed 4 bases, and the junction held 4 bases outside the gene matches. CDR3 in DNA: TGCGCCAGCAGCCAAGAGGAGGGACAGGCCTATGGCTACACCTTC. Protein sequence: CASSQEEGQAYGYTF.

Concerning this clone itself: At one end, the junction sequence differs from germline, possibly due to a read error. This rearrangement joins TRBV6-1 to TRBJ2-3; TRBD2 aligns across 11 bases. The CDR3 has 17 amino acids. Germline V gives CDR1 MNHNS, CDR2 SASEGT. The CDR3 spells CASREATSGMITDTQYF. The CDR3 DNA reads TGTGCCAGCAGAGAAGCGACTAGCGGGATGATCACAGATACGCAGTATTTT.

The chain has TRBV6-5 and TRBJ1-2, with 7 positions matching TRBD1. This CDR3 is 13 amino acids long. Looked up from germline, CDR1 is MNHEY and CDR2 is SVGAGI. V was clipped by 5 bases and J by 3 bases; unmatched bases: 3. CDR3 sequence (DNA): TGTGCCAGCAGTACCGGGACAGACTATGGCTACACCTTC. The encoded protein is CASSTGTDYGYTF.